This T cell receptor beta chain was retrieved from a study of blood T cell repertoires in COVID-19. Overall study context: Italy, Spain and the United States were the sources of the convalescent and acute COVID-19 samples.

In terms of age and location, participants ranged from about 18 to 100 years and lived in 24 US areas. Authors' data handling: For nucleated cells, counts were estimated from reference gene primer amplification. This table comes from immunoSEQ multiplex PCR, and its TCRdb copy is limited to in-frame clones, with some not included. V and J calls and clone size are those listed in that table; D and trimming were worked out from the DNA. The data show roughly 360,000 clones, with around 87% seen just once and 1% to 1.5% held by the top ten. CDR3 size: 15 residues. Germline V lookup: CDR1 MGHDK, CDR2 SYGVNS. Trimming removed 6 bases from V and 5 bases from J, with 19 bases in between.

Material: PBMCs or T cells enriched from blood (not recorded which). V gene TRBV25-1 combines with J gene TRBJ2-5; a possible D gene is TRBD1 (6 bases). This receptor was identified in a man between 25 and 39 years old who had recovered from COVID-19. The CDR3 protein is CASRKTQGMGETQYF. DNA of the CDR3: TGTGCCAGCAGGAAAACGCAGGGGATGGGGGAGACCCAGTACTTC.